This is a list of T cell receptor beta chains from one sample in a study of T cell changes during pregnancy in multiple sclerosis. Repertoires were generated with immunoSEQ multiplex PCR, while TCRdb's copy carries only in-frame clones and drops some. Of about 53,000 clones detected, more than 90% appear once; the ten largest clones hold roughly 3%. Sample: CD8+ T cells from peripheral blood mononuclear cells, taken before pregnancy. These receptors came from a female donor with multiple sclerosis, enrolled in a pregnancy study. CDR3s include the opening cysteine and the closing phenylalanine or tryptophan. Fields, in order: J gene, V gene, clone size, D gene, CDR3 protein, CDR3 DNA. A D gene is named only where the DNA matches it firmly. The size of a clone is reported for some rows only, either as once, few or many, or as a class for expanded clones.

j_gene: TRBJ2-1; v_gene: TRBV9; abundance: .; d_gene: TRBD1; CDR3aa: CASSVARTGGVHNEQFF; CDR3nt: TGTGCCAGCAGCGTAGCTAGGACAGGGGGCGTCCACAATGAGCAGTTCTTC
j_gene: TRBJ2-7; v_gene: TRBV16; abundance: .; d_gene: TRBD1; CDR3aa: CASSQSPGQGSYEQYF; CDR3nt: TGTGCCAGCAGCCAATCTCCGGGACAGGGCTCCTACGAGCAGTACTTC
j_gene: TRBJ2-7; v_gene: TRBV18; abundance: .; d_gene: TRBD1; CDR3aa: CASSPTDRGAYEQYF; CDR3nt: TGTGCCAGCTCACCGACCGACAGGGGGGCCTACGAGCAGTACTTC
j_gene: TRBJ2-1; v_gene: TRBV29-1; abundance: few; d_gene: .; CDR3aa: CSGAGTSSYNEQFF; CDR3nt: TGCAGCGGCGCGGGGACCAGCTCCTACAATGAGCAGTTCTTC
j_gene: TRBJ1-1; v_gene: TRBV14; abundance: .; d_gene: .; CDR3aa: CASSQGSQLNTEAFF; CDR3nt: TGTGCCAGCAGCCAAGGTTCCCAGTTGAACACTGAAGCTTTCTTT
j_gene: TRBJ1-1; v_gene: TRBV7-6; abundance: .; d_gene: .; CDR3aa: CASSLARAGRGTEAFF; CDR3nt: TGTGCCAGCAGCTTAGCGCGCGCAGGGAGGGGGACTGAAGCTTTCTTT
j_gene: TRBJ1-2; v_gene: TRBV10-3; abundance: .; d_gene: .; CDR3aa: CAISEKTETYGYTF; CDR3nt: TGTGCCATCAGTGAGAAAACAGAGACCTATGGCTACACCTTC
j_gene: TRBJ1-5; v_gene: TRBV6-6; abundance: .; d_gene: TRBD1; CDR3aa: CASSTGVRNQPQHF; CDR3nt: TGTGCCAGCAGTACAGGGGTGAGAAATCAGCCCCAGCATTTT
j_gene: TRBJ1-2; v_gene: TRBV13; abundance: .; d_gene: .; CDR3aa: CASRATGTTYGYTF; CDR3nt: TGTGCCAGCAGGGCGACCGGGACTACCTATGGCTACACCTTC
j_gene: TRBJ2-3; v_gene: TRBV6-5; abundance: .; d_gene: .; CDR3aa: CAGSLSGGHGDTQYF; CDR3nt: TGTGCCGGCAGCCTCTCAGGTGGCCATGGAGATACGCAGTATTTT
j_gene: TRBJ1-5; v_gene: TRBV6-1; abundance: .; d_gene: TRBD1; CDR3aa: CASSAYRGYSNQPQHF; CDR3nt: TGTGCCAGCAGTGCCTACAGGGGATATAGCAATCAGCCCCAGCATTTT
j_gene: TRBJ1-1; v_gene: TRBV27; abundance: .; d_gene: .; CDR3aa: CASIQAGSTEAFF; CDR3nt: TGTGCCAGCATTCAGGCAGGGTCCACTGAAGCTTTCTTT
j_gene: TRBJ2-1; v_gene: TRBV9; abundance: .; d_gene: TRBD1; CDR3aa: CASSVALGGQKNEQFF; CDR3nt: TGTGCCAGCAGCGTAGCTCTAGGGGGCCAGAAGAATGAGCAGTTCTTC
j_gene: TRBJ2-3; v_gene: TRBV12-5; abundance: .; d_gene: TRBD2; CDR3aa: CASELAGVKNNTQYF; CDR3nt: TGTGCTAGTGAGTTAGCGGGAGTGAAGAATAATACGCAGTATTTT
j_gene: TRBJ1-2; v_gene: TRBV6-4; abundance: .; d_gene: TRBD1; CDR3aa: CASSAWTGRYGYTF; CDR3nt: TGTGCCAGCAGTGCTTGGACAGGGCGGTATGGCTACACCTTC
j_gene: TRBJ1-5; v_gene: TRBV10-3; abundance: .; d_gene: .; CDR3aa: CAISDISWASGGPQHF; CDR3nt: TGTGCCATCAGTGACATTTCTTGGGCCTCCGGAGGGCCCCAGCATTTT
j_gene: TRBJ2-3; v_gene: TRBV7-2; abundance: .; d_gene: TRBD2; CDR3aa: CASSLDSGGVFTDTQYF; CDR3nt: TGTGCCAGCAGCTTAGATAGCGGGGGGGTGTTCACAGATACGCAGTATTTT
j_gene: TRBJ2-2; v_gene: TRBV9; abundance: .; d_gene: .; CDR3aa: CASSVGGTGELFF; CDR3nt: TGTGCCAGCAGCGTTGGGGGGACCGGGGAGCTGTTTTTT
j_gene: TRBJ2-1; v_gene: TRBV11-2; abundance: once; d_gene: .; CDR3aa: CASSAGRREQFF; CDR3nt: TGTGCCAGCAGCGCGGGACGTCGCGAGCAGTTCTTC
j_gene: TRBJ2-3; v_gene: TRBV19; abundance: .; d_gene: .; CDR3aa: CASSIQLAWADTQYF; CDR3nt: TGTGCCAGTAGTATCCAACTAGCTTGGGCAGATACGCAGTATTTT
j_gene: TRBJ2-7; v_gene: TRBV6-1; abundance: once; d_gene: .; CDR3aa: CASSEGGADSYEQYF; CDR3nt: TGTGCCAGCAGTGAAGGCGGCGCGGACTCCTACGAGCAGTACTTC
j_gene: TRBJ1-2; v_gene: TRBV6-5; abundance: .; d_gene: TRBD1; CDR3aa: CASAPGDRGGYTF; CDR3nt: TGTGCCAGCGCGCCGGGGGACAGGGGTGGCTACACCTTC
j_gene: TRBJ1-6; v_gene: TRBV10-3; abundance: .; d_gene: .; CDR3aa: CAISIEGGGLLSYNSPLHF; CDR3nt: TGTGCCATCAGCATTGAGGGTGGAGGACTGCTCTCCTATAATTCACCCCTCCACTTT
j_gene: TRBJ2-6; v_gene: TRBV7-2; abundance: .; d_gene: TRBD2; CDR3aa: CASSLYGGAGANVLTF; CDR3nt: TGTGCCAGCAGCTTATACGGGGGGGCTGGGGCCAACGTCCTGACTTTC
j_gene: TRBJ2-7; v_gene: TRBV5-1; abundance: .; d_gene: TRBD2; CDR3aa: CASSLGGGYEQYF; CDR3nt: TGCGCCAGCAGCTTGGGGGGGGGTTACGAGCAGTACTTC
j_gene: TRBJ2-3; v_gene: TRBV15; abundance: .; d_gene: TRBD2; CDR3aa: CATSRDHDSGGGDTQYF; CDR3nt: TGTGCCACCAGCAGAGACCATGACAGCGGGGGGGGAGATACGCAGTATTTT
j_gene: TRBJ2-1; v_gene: TRBV12-5; abundance: .; d_gene: TRBD1; CDR3aa: CASGLPGQGYGEQFF; CDR3nt: TGTGCTAGTGGTCTCCCGGGACAGGGATATGGTGAGCAGTTCTTC
j_gene: TRBJ2-1; v_gene: TRBV7-8; abundance: .; d_gene: .; CDR3aa: CASSPRGFNEQFF; CDR3nt: TGTGCCAGCAGCCCTAGGGGGTTTAATGAGCAGTTCTTC
j_gene: TRBJ1-5; v_gene: TRBV4-3; abundance: .; d_gene: TRBD1; CDR3aa: CASSAGQGANQPQHF; CDR3nt: TGCGCCAGCAGTGCGGGACAGGGGGCGAATCAGCCCCAGCATTTT
j_gene: TRBJ2-7; v_gene: TRBV29-1; abundance: .; d_gene: TRBD2; CDR3aa: CSVGDSSGESSYEQYF; CDR3nt: TGCAGCGTTGGGGATAGTAGCGGGGAGAGCTCCTACGAGCAGTACTTC
j_gene: TRBJ1-2; v_gene: TRBV6-5; abundance: .; d_gene: .; CDR3aa: CASSYSNSYGYTF; CDR3nt: TGTGCCAGCAGTTACTCAAACAGCTATGGCTACACCTTC
j_gene: TRBJ2-7; v_gene: TRBV6-5; abundance: .; d_gene: .; CDR3aa: CASSRSLLYEQYF; CDR3nt: TGTGCCAGCAGTCGGTCCCTTCTTTACGAGCAGTACTTC
j_gene: TRBJ2-3; v_gene: TRBV9; abundance: .; d_gene: .; CDR3aa: CASSVVSGSTDTQYF; CDR3nt: TGTGCCAGCAGCGTAGTGAGCGGGAGCACAGATACGCAGTATTTT
j_gene: TRBJ2-3; v_gene: TRBV5-4; abundance: .; d_gene: .; CDR3aa: CASSLPSSTDTQYF; CDR3nt: TGTGCCAGCAGCTTGCCTTCTAGCACAGATACGCAGTATTTT
j_gene: TRBJ2-2; v_gene: TRBV6-5; abundance: .; d_gene: .; CDR3aa: CASSVHNTGELFF; CDR3nt: TGTGCCAGCAGTGTACACAACACCGGGGAGCTGTTTTTT
j_gene: TRBJ2-7; v_gene: TRBV27; abundance: .; d_gene: TRBD1; CDR3aa: CASSFLQGHEQYF; CDR3nt: TGTGCCAGCAGTTTTTTACAGGGGCACGAGCAGTACTTC
j_gene: TRBJ1-1; v_gene: TRBV5-1; abundance: .; d_gene: .; CDR3aa: CASSLDSGMNTEAFF; CDR3nt: TGCGCCAGCAGCTTGGACTCGGGGATGAACACTGAAGCTTTCTTT
j_gene: TRBJ2-1; v_gene: TRBV4-2; abundance: .; d_gene: TRBD1; CDR3aa: CASRTGDNEQFF; CDR3nt: TGTGCCAGCCGGACAGGGGACAATGAGCAGTTCTTC
j_gene: TRBJ2-6; v_gene: TRBV5-1; abundance: .; d_gene: .; CDR3aa: CASRRSSGANVLTF; CDR3nt: TGCGCCAGCAGGAGGAGCTCTGGGGCCAACGTCCTGACTTTC
j_gene: TRBJ1-5; v_gene: TRBV4-1; abundance: .; d_gene: .; CDR3aa: CASSPCVGACNQPQHF; CDR3nt: TGCGCCAGCAGCCCCTGTGTGGGGGCATGCAATCAGCCCCAGCATTTT
j_gene: TRBJ1-5; v_gene: TRBV7-2; abundance: many; d_gene: .; CDR3aa: CASSLGTGPQHF; CDR3nt: TGTGCCAGCAGCTTAGGAACGGGGCCCCAGCATTTT
j_gene: TRBJ1-5; v_gene: TRBV9; abundance: .; d_gene: .; CDR3aa: CASSVGGGPNQPQHF; CDR3nt: TGTGCCAGCAGCGTAGGGGGCGGACCCAATCAGCCCCAGCATTTT
j_gene: TRBJ1-2; v_gene: TRBV9; abundance: .; d_gene: .; CDR3aa: CASKKGGDGYTF; CDR3nt: TGTGCCAGCAAGAAGGGAGGAGATGGCTACACCTTC
j_gene: TRBJ2-2; v_gene: TRBV6-4; abundance: medium-sized; d_gene: .; CDR3aa: CASSGQGGSGELFF; CDR3nt: TGTGCCAGCAGTGGTCAGGGAGGATCCGGGGAGCTGTTTTTT